This is a list of T cell receptor beta chains from one sample in a study of T cell responses to AZD1222 COVID-19 vaccine. The table came from immunoSEQ multiplex PCR; TCRdb's copy has only in-frame clones and leaves some out. This table holds about 150,000 clones, roughly nine tenths found once. Sequencing was performed on peripheral blood, taken 28 days after the second AZD1222 dose. The receptor set was obtained from an adult who received the AZD1222 COVID-19 vaccine. CDR3s include the opening cysteine and the closing phenylalanine or tryptophan. The D gene is left open where the match is weak. Where a row states a size, it is once, few, many or the class of an expanded clone; other rows omit it.

v_call	clone_size	j_call	d_call	cdr3_aa	cdr3_nt
TRBV27	once	TRBJ2-7	-	CASSLSAASYEQYF	TGTGCCAGCAGTTTATCGGCGGCCTCCTACGAGCAGTACTTC
TRBV28	-	TRBJ1-1	-	CASSFTRNTEAFF	TGTGCCAGCAGTTTTACAAGGAACACTGAAGCTTTCTTT
TRBV18	-	TRBJ2-1	-	CASSPPYANEQFF	TGTGCCAGCTCACCACCTTATGCGAATGAGCAGTTCTTC
TRBV13	-	TRBJ1-1	-	CASYFRGGRETEAFF	TGTGCCAGCTACTTCAGGGGCGGGAGGGAGACTGAAGCTTTCTTT
TRBV7-9	-	TRBJ2-1	TRBD2	CASSSPTGASGSPYNEQFF	TGTGCCAGCAGCTCGCCCACCGGGGCTAGCGGGTCTCCCTACAATGAGCAGTTCTTC
TRBV19	-	TRBJ1-6	TRBD1	CASSRDRTSPLHF	TGTGCCAGTAGTAGGGACAGGACTTCACCCCTCCACTTT
TRBV28	once	TRBJ1-5	-	CASSLSGAYNQPQHF	TGTGCCAGCAGTTTATCGGGCGCCTACAATCAGCCCCAGCATTTT
TRBV4-1	-	TRBJ1-5	-	CASSQDRVGNQPQHF	TGCGCCAGCAGCCAAGATCGCGTGGGGAATCAGCCCCAGCATTTT
TRBV10-1	-	TRBJ2-2	-	CASARGTGELFF	TGCGCCAGCGCTAGAGGGACCGGGGAGCTGTTTTTT
TRBV6-5	few	TRBJ1-2	TRBD1	CASSYKGQGLYGYTF	TGTGCCAGCAGTTACAAGGGACAGGGCCTTTATGGCTACACCTTC
TRBV5-5	-	TRBJ1-6	-	CASSSEWNSPLHF	TGTGCCAGCAGCTCAGAATGGAATTCACCCCTCCACTTT
TRBV6-4	few	TRBJ1-1	-	CASSPLSGGGTEAFF	TGTGCCAGCAGCCCCCTAAGCGGGGGCGGAACTGAAGCTTTCTTT
TRBV30	-	TRBJ1-1	-	CAWRTYRATEAFF	TGTGCCTGGAGAACGTACAGGGCCACTGAAGCTTTCTTT
TRBV5-1	-	TRBJ2-7	-	CASRLSLVNYEQYF	TGCGCCAGCAGACTCTCTCTCGTTAATTACGAGCAGTACTTC
TRBV30	once	TRBJ1-3	-	CAWSRKGSSSGNTIYF	TGTGCCTGGAGCAGAAAGGGGTCCTCCTCTGGAAACACCATATATTTT
TRBV19	-	TRBJ1-2	TRBD1	CASSIATSGGWYGYTF	TGTGCCAGTAGTATAGCCACCTCAGGGGGCTGGTATGGCTACACCTTC
TRBV27	-	TRBJ2-2	TRBD1	CASSLQGAGELFF	TGTGCCAGCAGTTTGCAGGGGGCCGGGGAGCTGTTTTTT
TRBV24-1	-	TRBJ1-2	-	CATSDGGGYTF	TGTGCCACCAGTGACGGGGGTGGCTACACCTTC
TRBV12-3/TRBV12-4	-	TRBJ1-5	-	CASSPTVQPQHF	TGTGCCAGCAGTCCCACGGTTCAGCCCCAGCATTTT
TRBV5-4	-	TRBJ1-6	-	CASSKSTGSNSPLHF	TGTGCCAGCAGCAAATCCACAGGGAGTAATTCACCCCTCCACTTT
TRBV3-1/TRBV3-2	few	TRBJ2-6	-	CASSQARSGRGSGANVLTF	TGTGCCAGCAGCCAAGCTCGGTCGGGCCGGGGATCTGGGGCCAACGTCCTGACTTTC
TRBV12-3/TRBV12-4	-	TRBJ1-3	-	CASSLGTIYF	TGTGCCAGCAGCTTAGGCACCATATATTTT
TRBV28	-	TRBJ2-2	-	CASSLPVAGYTGELFF	TGTGCCAGCAGCCTCCCGGTGGCAGGGTATACCGGGGAGCTGTTTTTT
TRBV28	once	TRBJ1-6	-	CASSFFRALPSPLHF	TGTGCCAGCAGTTTTTTCCGGGCCCTCCCTTCACCCCTCCACTTT
TRBV14	-	TRBJ2-7	-	CASSGRRGNPFYEQYF	TGTGCCAGCAGCGGACGCAGGGGTAATCCCTTCTACGAGCAGTACTTC
TRBV28	-	TRBJ2-7	-	CASDLRRGHEQYF	TGTGCCAGCGATTTAAGGAGGGGTCACGAGCAGTACTTC
TRBV9	-	TRBJ1-3	-	CASSGETGNTIYF	TGTGCCAGCAGCGGGGAAACTGGAAACACCATATATTTT
TRBV19	-	TRBJ1-2	-	CASRVRPNYGYTF	TGTGCCAGTAGGGTCAGACCTAACTATGGCTACACCTTC
TRBV3-1/TRBV3-2	-	TRBJ2-7	-	CASSQGPGGNYEQYF	TGTGCCAGCAGCCAAGGACCCGGAGGGAACTACGAGCAGTACTTC
TRBV4-1	once	TRBJ1-6	-	CASSQEGWEAPGSPLHF	TGCGCCAGCAGCCAAGAAGGCTGGGAGGCCCCTGGTTCACCCCTCCACTTT
TRBV9	-	TRBJ2-2	TRBD2	CARVLSPGGEFTGELFF	TGTGCCAGGGTTCTGTCTCCCGGGGGGGAATTCACCGGGGAGCTGTTTTTT
TRBV30	-	TRBJ2-1	TRBD2	CAWSLLAGVGNEQFF	TGTGCCTGGAGTTTACTAGCGGGAGTTGGGAATGAGCAGTTCTTC
TRBV5-4	-	TRBJ2-4	TRBD2	CASSREGAKNIQYF	TGTGCCAGCAGCCGGGAGGGAGCCAAAAACATTCAGTACTTC
TRBV4-1	-	TRBJ1-1	TRBD1	CASSQELGRTGKTEAFF	TGCGCCAGCAGCCAAGAATTGGGCCGGACAGGGAAAACTGAAGCTTTCTTT
TRBV6-5	-	TRBJ2-7	-	CASSYSDGRRKQQYF	TGTGCCAGCAGTTACTCGGACGGACGCCGAAAACAGCAGTACTTC
TRBV5-1	once	TRBJ1-1	-	CASSLSGTEAFF	TGCGCCAGCAGCTTGAGCGGGACTGAAGCTTTCTTT
TRBV5-4	-	TRBJ1-2	TRBD1	CASSHKGQGYYGYTF	TGTGCCAGCAGCCATAAGGGACAGGGCTACTATGGCTACACCTTC
TRBV19	few	TRBJ1-5	-	CASSLRPVSNQPQHF	TGTGCCAGTAGTCTGCGACCCGTTAGCAATCAGCCCCAGCATTTT
TRBV6-6	-	TRBJ1-2	-	CASSSPGGGYTF	TGTGCCAGCAGTTCACCGGGGGGCGGCTACACCTTC
TRBV6-4	-	TRBJ1-4	-	CASSPTALGGGKLFF	TGTGCCAGCAGTCCCACGGCCCTCGGCGGGGGAAAACTGTTTTTT
TRBV5-4	-	TRBJ1-1	-	CASSLATHGTEAFF	TGTGCCAGCAGCCTTGCTACACATGGGACAGAAGCTTTCTTT
TRBV28	-	TRBJ1-2	TRBD1	CASSSGTVGGYTF	TGTGCCAGCAGTTCCGGGACAGTAGGTGGCTACACCTTC